This T cell receptor beta chain was sequenced in a study of blood T cell repertoires in COVID-19. About the research overall: There were acute and convalescent COVID-19 samples, and they came from the United States, Italy and Spain.

This clone was counted a few times. Clones were read by immunoSEQ multiplex PCR, and TCRdb kept only the in-frame ones, dropping some. The table lists about 250,000 clones, just over 85% of them singletons. The receptor's source is a man in his forties or fifties who had recovered from COVID-19. The sample was PBMCs or T cells enriched from blood (not recorded which).

The CDR3 sequence: CASSPARDEQFF. The CDR3, as DNA: TGCGCCAGCAGCCCCGCGAGGGATGAGCAGTTCTTC. V is TRBV5-1 and J is TRBJ2-1; tentative D call: TRBD2 (5 bases). Trimming cost V 4 bases and J 8 bases, with 10 bases left between them. The CDR3 is made up of 12 amino acids. From germline, CDR1 is SGHRS and CDR2 YFSETQ.